The 13 T cell receptor beta chains listed next were all sequenced from one sample in a study of OX40 agonist ivuxolimab in advanced cancers. Some clones are missing from TCRdb's copy, which holds only in-frame ones; the method was immunoSEQ multiplex PCR. The sample has about 50,000 clones, roughly 77% seen once. Sequencing was performed on CD4+ or CD8+ T cells sorted from blood, taken in a trial of the OX40 agonist ivuxolimab. The source is an adult with an advanced solid tumor such as melanoma, head and neck, liver or kidney cancer.

J is TRBJ2-3 and V is TRBV5-8; tentatively, D is TRBD1 (6 bases). V was shortened by 2 bases and J by 6 bases, with 13 bases between the two germline ends. This CDR3 comprises 14 residues. Germline CDR1 SGHTS, CDR2 YDEGEE. CDR3 protein: CASSLPGQGDTQYF. CDR3 in DNA: TGTGCCAGCAGCTTACCCGGGCAGGGGGATACGCAGTATTTT.

This rearrangement joins TRBV19 to TRBJ2-7, with TRBD2 matching 10 bases. Per the germline V gene, CDR1 is LNHDA and CDR2 is SQIVND (reference sequence). The CDR3 contains 16 residues. V gave up 5 bases and J gave up 1 base; unmatched junction bases: 8. CDR3 sequence reads: CASSGFRSGRSYEQYF. Here the CDR3 DNA reads TGTGCCAGTAGTGGGTTTCGTAGCGGGAGGTCCTACGAGCAGTACTTC.

J is TRBJ1-1 and V is TRBV11-2, with no clear D. There are 16 residues in the CDR3. V was cut by 1 base and J by 2 bases, with 14 bases left in between. CDR1 is SGHAT and CDR2 is FQNNGV in the germline V gene. The CDR3 nucleotides read TGTGCCAGCAGCTTAGGGGCAGGAAATTACAACACTGAAGCTTTCTTT. Its translation: CASSLGAGNYNTEAFF.

The gene calls are TRBV4-3 and TRBJ2-1, with 7 bases lining up with TRBD2. The CDR3 sequence is 16 residues long. The trim removed 0 bases at V and 2 bases at J, leaving 4 bases unmatched. CDR1 and CDR2 from the germline V gene are LGHNA and YSLEER. In DNA, the CDR3 is TGCGCCAGCAGCCAAGATGGGGGAGGGCCCTACAATGAGCAGTTCTTC. This codes for CASSQDGGGPYNEQFF.

This clone was seen just once. The genes are TRBV5-6 and TRBJ2-5, with 13 positions matching TRBD2. This CDR3 has 16 amino acids. CDR1 is SGHDT, CDR2 YYEEEE, per germline. After removal of 2 bases from V and 5 bases from J, the junction contained 6 bases not matched to a gene. The CDR3 DNA sequence: TGTGCCAGCAGCTTACCCGGACTAGCGGGAGCGGAGACCCAGTACTTC. This translates into CASSLPGLAGAETQYF.

The chain combines TRBV5-6 with TRBJ2-1; TRBD1 might be the D (6 bases). V was pared by 4 bases and J by 8 bases, with 10 bases between. The germline gives CDR1 SGHDT, CDR2 YYEEEE. CDR3 length: 12 residues. The CDR3 region is CASSLQGDEQFF. CDR3 nucleotide sequence: TGTGCCAGCAGCCTACAGGGTGATGAGCAGTTCTTC.

This chain uses TRBV7-8 with TRBJ2-1; no definite D call. The CDR3 has 16 amino acids. Germline V gene sequence: CDR1 SGHVS, CDR2 FQNEAQ. V was cut by 5 bases and J by 1 base, with 15 bases left in between. DNA for the CDR3: TGTGCCAGCAGCCCCGATTTCACCCGATCCTACAATGAGCAGTTCTTC. This encodes CASSPDFTRSYNEQFF.

This clone showed up just once. The chain links TRBV7-6 to TRBJ2-7, with D possibly being TRBD1 (6 bases). V was clipped by 5 bases and J by 5 bases, with 13 bases between them. Per the germline V gene, CDR1 is SGHVS and CDR2 is FNYEAQ. The CDR3 has 13 residues. The DNA for the CDR3 is TGTGCCAGCAGCCCGGGACACCGCCACGAGCAGTACTTC. Encoded protein: CASSPGHRHEQYF.

A few counts support this clone. The chain joins TRBV6-5 to TRBJ2-7; 10 bases agree with TRBD2. CDR1 MNHEY and CDR2 SVGAGI come from the germline V gene. J gave up 9 bases and V 6 bases, and 8 bases lay outside the gene matches. The length of the CDR3 is 13 residues. CDR3 nucleotide sequence: TGTGCCAGCAGCCCGGGACTAGCGCACGGGCAGTACTTC. It specifies CASSPGLAHGQYF.

This chain links TRBV29-1 with TRBJ2-4; D is unresolved. Trimming took off 6 bases at V and 0 bases at J, with 24 bases between the two ends. CDR3 size: 18 residues. The germline V gene has CDR1 SQVTM and CDR2 ANQGSEA. CDR3 sequence (DNA): TGCAGCGTGCCTACGACACGGCGGAATCGACTAGCCAAAAACATTCAGTACTTC. Translating it yields CSVPTTRRNRLAKNIQYF. Full variable domain (remainder filled in from reference TRBV29-1 and TRBJ2-4): SAVISQKPSRDICQRGTSLTIQCQVDSQVTMMFWYRQQPGQSLTLIATANQGSEATYESGFVIDKFPISRPNLTFSTLTVSNMSPEDSSIYLCSVPTTRRNRLAKNIQYFGAGTRLSVL.

This clone was seen only a few times. The rearrangement uses TRBV18 and TRBJ2-5, with 8 nucleotides matching TRBD1. This CDR3 contains 14 residues. The ends lost 2 bases at V and 5 bases at J; junction bases unmatched: 4. Germline loops: CDR1 KGHSH, CDR2 LQKENI. The CDR3 sequence: CASSPGQGMETQYF. The CDR3 DNA is TGTGCCAGCTCACCAGGACAGGGTATGGAGACCCAGTACTTC.

The rearrangement joins TRBV5-1 to TRBJ1-1, with 8 bases identical to TRBD1. Germline-derived CDR1 and CDR2 are SGHRS and YFSETQ. The CDR3 is made up of 14 amino acids. Trimming at V came to 4 bases and at J to 4 bases, leaving 6 bases not matched to a gene. CDR3 sequence reads: CASSLQGAGTEAFF. CDR3 in DNA: TGCGCCAGCAGCCTTCAGGGGGCCGGCACTGAAGCTTTCTTT.

This clone has more than one count but fewer than ten. The rearrangement joins TRBV20-1 to TRBJ2-7; D is unresolved. Trimming took 3 bases from V and 3 from J, leaving 6 bases between them. CDR1 is DFQATT and CDR2 is SNEGSKA in the germline V gene (reference sequence). There are 11 residues in the CDR3. The CDR3 loop is CSASRNYEQYF. In DNA form, the CDR3 reads TGCAGTGCTAGCCGGAACTACGAGCAGTACTTC.